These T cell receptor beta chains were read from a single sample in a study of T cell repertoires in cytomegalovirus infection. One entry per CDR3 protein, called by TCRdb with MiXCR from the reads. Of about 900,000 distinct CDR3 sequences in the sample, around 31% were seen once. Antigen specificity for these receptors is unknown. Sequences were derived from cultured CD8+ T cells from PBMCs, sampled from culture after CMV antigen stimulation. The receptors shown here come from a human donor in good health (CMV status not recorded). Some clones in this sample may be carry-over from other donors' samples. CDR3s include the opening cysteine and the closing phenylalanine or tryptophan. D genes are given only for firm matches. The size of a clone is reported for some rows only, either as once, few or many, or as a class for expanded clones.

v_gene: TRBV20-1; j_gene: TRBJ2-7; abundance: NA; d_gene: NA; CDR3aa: CSARDLFGPRNEQYF; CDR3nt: TGCAGTGCTAGAGATCTTTTTGGACCCCGGAACGAGCAGTACTTC
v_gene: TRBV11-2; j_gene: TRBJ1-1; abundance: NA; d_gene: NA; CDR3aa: CASNPRIGRGEVMNTEAFF; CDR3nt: TGTGCCAGCAACCCCCGGATTGGTCGAGGGGAGGTAATGAACACTGAAGCTTTCTTT
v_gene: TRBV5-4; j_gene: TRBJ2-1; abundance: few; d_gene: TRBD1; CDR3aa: CASSFRRGPKTDEQFF; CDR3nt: TGTGCCAGCAGCTTCCGCAGGGGGCCCAAAACCGATGAGCAGTTCTTC
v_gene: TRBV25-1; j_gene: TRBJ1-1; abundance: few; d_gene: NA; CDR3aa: CASSEISAINTEAFF; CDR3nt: TGTGCCAGCAGTGAAATCTCAGCCATCAACACTGAAGCTTTCTTT
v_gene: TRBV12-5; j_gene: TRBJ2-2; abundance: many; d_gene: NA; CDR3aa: CASGKNTGELFF; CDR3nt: TGTGCTAGTGGAAAGAACACCGGGGAGCTGTTTTTT
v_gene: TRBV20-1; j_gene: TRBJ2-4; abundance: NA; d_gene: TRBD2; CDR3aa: CSARDQSGVKDGNIQYF; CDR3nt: TGCAGTGCTAGAGACCAGAGCGGGGTTAAAGACGGGAACATTCAGTACTTC
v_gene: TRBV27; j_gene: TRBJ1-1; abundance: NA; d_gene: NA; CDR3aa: CASSLYGQSGSTEAFF; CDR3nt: TGTGCCAGCAGTTTATACGGACAGTCCGGGAGCACTGAAGCTTTCTTT
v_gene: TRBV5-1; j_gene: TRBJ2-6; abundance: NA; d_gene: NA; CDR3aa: CASSLGGAPTSGANVLTF; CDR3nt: TGCGCCAGCAGCTTGGGGGGGGCACCCACATCTGGGGCCAACGTCCTGACTTTC
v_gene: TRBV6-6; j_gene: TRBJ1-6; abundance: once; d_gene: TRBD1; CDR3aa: CASSYVKGQIKNNSPLHF; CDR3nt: TGTGCCAGCAGTTATGTAAAGGGACAGATCAAAAATAATTCACCCCTCCACTTT
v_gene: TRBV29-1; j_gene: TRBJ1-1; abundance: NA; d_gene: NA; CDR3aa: CSVGRWNTEAFF; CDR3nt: TGCAGCGTTGGACGGTGGAACACTGAAGCTTTCTTT
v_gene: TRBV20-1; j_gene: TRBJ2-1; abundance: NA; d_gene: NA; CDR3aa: CSTPRGGNEQFF; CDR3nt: TGCAGTACCCCCCGGGGCGGCAATGAGCAGTTCTTC
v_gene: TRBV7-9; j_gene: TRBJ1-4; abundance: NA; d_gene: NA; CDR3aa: CASSSPAGTNEKLFF; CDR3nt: TGTGCCAGCAGCTCCCCAGCGGGGACTAATGAAAAACTGTTTTTT
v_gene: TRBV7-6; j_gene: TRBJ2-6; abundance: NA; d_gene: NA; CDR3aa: CASSALTGGANVLTF; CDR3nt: TGTGCCAGCAGCGCCCTGACAGGCGGGGCCAACGTCCTGACTTTC
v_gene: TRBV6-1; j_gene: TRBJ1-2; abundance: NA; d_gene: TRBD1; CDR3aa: CASSEAAGTGTYGYTF; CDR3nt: TGTGCCAGCAGTGAAGCGGCCGGGACAGGCACCTATGGCTACACCTTC
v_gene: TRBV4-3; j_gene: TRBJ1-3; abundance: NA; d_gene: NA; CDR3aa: CASSQDAAGLYNTIYF; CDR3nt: TGCGCCAGCAGCCAAGATGCGGCAGGGTTATACAACACCATATATTTT
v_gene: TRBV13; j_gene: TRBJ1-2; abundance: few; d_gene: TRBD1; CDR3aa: CASSPSTGVYGYTF; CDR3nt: TGTGCCAGCAGCCCATCGACAGGGGTCTATGGCTACACCTTC
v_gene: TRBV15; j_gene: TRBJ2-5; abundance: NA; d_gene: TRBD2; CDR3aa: CATSREREGSGNQETQYF; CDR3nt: TGTGCCACCAGCAGAGAACGCGAAGGAAGCGGGAATCAAGAGACCCAGTACTTC
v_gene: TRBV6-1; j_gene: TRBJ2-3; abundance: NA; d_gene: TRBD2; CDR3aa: CASSSPPGLAGDRDTQYF; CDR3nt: TGTGCCAGCAGTTCCCCACCGGGACTAGCGGGGGATAGGGATACGCAGTATTTT
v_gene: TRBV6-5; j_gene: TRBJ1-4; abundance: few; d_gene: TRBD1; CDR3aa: CASSPPQDREGSSNEKLFF; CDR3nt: TGTGCCAGCAGTCCCCCCCAGGACAGGGAAGGGAGTTCCAATGAAAAACTGTTTTTT
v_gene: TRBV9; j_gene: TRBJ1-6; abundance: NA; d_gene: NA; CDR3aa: CASSVAPGKGSPLHF; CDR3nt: TGTGCCAGCAGCGTAGCCCCGGGAAAGGGGTCACCCCTCCACTTT
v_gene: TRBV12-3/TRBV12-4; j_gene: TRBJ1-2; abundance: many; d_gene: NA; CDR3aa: CASSLWREKEGYTF; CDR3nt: TGTGCCAGCAGTTTATGGCGGGAAAAAGAGGGCTACACCTTC